The subject of this entry is one TCR beta chain. What it binds is not known. In the PCR, 60 Vbeta and 13 Jbeta primers were used. Repertoires were generated with immunoSEQ multiplex PCR, while TCRdb's copy carries only in-frame clones and drops some. The profile covers about 36,000 clones, with more than 60% appearing a single time and around 7% taken by the ten largest. The entry originates in a study of cytomegalovirus exposure and HLA in healthy donors. Findings and limits, study-wide: Researchers reported in a later analysis that a missense DCLRE1C variant was tied to TCR beta V- and J-gene trimming. Per a later analysis, roughly 17,000 TCR beta sequences showed association with HLA alleles at 0.05 false discovery rate.

Each donor was healthy, and each was a bone marrow donor. Sequenced material: PBMCs. This TCR derives from a man younger than 40 in good health and CMV-seronegative.

CDR3 residues: CSVDQGNRYEQYF. In nucleotides, the CDR3 is TGCAGCGTTGATCAGGGGAACCGCTACGAGCAGTACTTC. The rearrangement uses TRBV29-1 and TRBJ2-7; D might be TRBD1 (6 bases). The CDR3 length is 13 residues. Trimming took 3 bases from V and 3 from J, leaving 12 bases between them. Per germline, CDR1 SQVTM and CDR2 ANQGSEA.